The 28 T cell receptor beta chains in this list originate from one sample, sequenced in a study of blood T cell repertoires in COVID-19. Assay used: immunoSEQ multiplex PCR; TCRdb lists only in-frame clones, some missing. The sample lists over 130,000 clones; about 75% were seen once. The specimen was PBMCs or T cells enriched from blood (not recorded which). The receptors were gathered from a woman between 50 and 59 years old who had recovered from COVID-19.

The CDR3 protein is CASSLAVGLAGVSADTQYF. CDR3 coding DNA: TGTGCCAGCAGCTTAGCGGTCGGTTTAGCGGGAGTTAGTGCAGATACGCAGTATTTT. The chain recombines TRBV7-2 with TRBJ2-3, with 9 bases that match TRBD2. J was trimmed by 4 bases and V by 0 bases; bases with no gene match: 14. Germline V gene data show CDR1 as SGHTA and CDR2 as FQGNSA. The CDR3 loop spans 19 amino acids.

This clone was recorded only once. The chain is built from TRBV29-1 and TRBJ1-1, with TRBD1 as a possible D gene (5 bases). The ends were cut back, 1 base at V and 1 base at J, with 10 bases in the middle. The length of the CDR3 is 14 residues. CDR1 and CDR2 (germline): SQVTM, ANQGSEA. The CDR3 protein is CSVEGQGANTEAFF. For the CDR3, the DNA is TGCAGCGTTGAAGGGCAGGGCGCGAACACTGAAGCTTTCTTT.

The chain uses TRBV27 and TRBJ2-7, with TRBD2 matching 11 bases. Losses at the gene ends were 3 bases for V and 1 base for J; bases not matched to a gene: 11. Germline CDR1 reads MNHEY; CDR2 reads SMNVEV (reference sequence). There are 18 residues in the CDR3. The CDR3 coding sequence is TGTGCCAGCAGTTTGTACGGGACTAGCGGTCGTTGGTCCTACGAGCAGTACTTC. Translating gives CASSLYGTSGRWSYEQYF.

The CDR3 nucleotides read TGTGCCAGCAGTTGGGACAGCAGCTCCTACAATGAGCAGTTCTTC. Amino acid sequence: CASSWDSSSYNEQFF. The chain combines TRBV5-4 with TRBJ2-1; 7 bases line up with TRBD1. CDR1 and CDR2 (germline): SGHNT, YYREEE (reference sequence). The CDR3 extends over 15 amino acids. J lost 0 bases, V lost 5 bases, and 5 bases had no gene match.

V gene TRBV4-1 combines with J gene TRBJ2-5; a weak D match, TRBD1 (7 bases). This CDR3 is built from 16 residues. V dropped 2 bases and J dropped 4 bases, with 17 bases sitting between them. CDR1 and CDR2 (germline): MGHRA, YSYEKL. This chain's CDR3 is CASSQPPWGDRETQYF. The CDR3 coding sequence is TGCGCCAGCAGCCAACCACCATGGGGGGACAGAGAGACCCAGTACTTC.

V gene TRBV2 combines with J gene TRBJ1-1, with D unclear. Trimming took 3 bases from V and 2 from J, leaving 13 bases between them. Germline CDR1 SNHLY, CDR2 FYNNEI. CDR3 length: 15 amino acids. As DNA, the CDR3 is TGTGCCAGCAGTGACCGCGGGTGGAGTAACACTGAAGCTTTCTTT. Its translation is CASSDRGWSNTEAFF.

As to this clone: A much larger clone sits a single nucleotide away, making a read error possible. The chain joins TRBV3-1 (or the pseudogene TRBV3-2) to TRBJ2-2, with D possibly TRBD1 on 6 matching bases. V was clipped by 8 bases and J by 6 bases, with 13 bases between them. In germline, CDR1 is LGHDT, CDR2 YNNKEL (reference sequence). The CDR3 is 13 residues long. This CDR3 is CASLGAGAGELFF. CDR3 in DNA: TGTGCCAGCCTGGGGGCCGGGGCCGGGGAGCTGTTTTTT.

The chain has TRBV25-1 and TRBJ1-6; D might be TRBD1 (5 bases). The CDR3 runs 17 residues. CDR1 MGHDK and CDR2 SYGVNS come from the germline V gene. V was cut by 1 base and J by 6 bases, with 16 bases left in between. CDR3 residues: CASSELGPLGGNSPLHF. The CDR3 bases are TGTGCCAGCAGTGAATTGGGACCTCTGGGGGGTAATTCACCCCTCCACTTT.

This chain links TRBV2 with TRBJ2-5; no clear D gene. The V gene's germline CDR1 is SNHLY and CDR2 FYNNEI. Trimming took 6 bases from V and 5 from J, leaving 13 bases between them. The CDR3 extends over 13 amino acids. The CDR3 nucleotides are TGTGCCAGCAGAACGGGTCCTGCGGAGACCCAGTACTTC. It is translated as CASRTGPAETQYF.

The rearrangement uses TRBV29-1 and TRBJ2-7; D may be TRBD1 (5 bases). The germline gives CDR1 SQVTM, CDR2 ANQGSEA. Between the trimmed V and J ends, which lost 6 bases and 2 bases, there was a span of 17 bases. There are 14 residues in the CDR3. CDR3 protein: CSVPKTTGAYEQYF. The CDR3 nucleotides read TGCAGCGTACCCAAAACCACAGGAGCCTACGAGCAGTACTTC.

The V call is TRBV27, the J call TRBJ2-7; 12 nucleotides line up with TRBD2. This CDR3 is 13 amino acids long. Germline V CDR1 and CDR2: MNHEY, SMNVEV (reference sequence). V was pared by 7 bases and J by 3 bases, with 1 base of the junction left unmatched. The CDR3 spells CASKTSGSYEQYF. DNA of the CDR3: TGTGCCAGCAAGACTAGCGGGAGCTACGAGCAGTACTTC.

The chain couples TRBV5-6 to TRBJ1-2; 8 bases align to TRBD1. Trimming cost V 6 bases and J 2 bases; bases outside gene matches: 15. The CDR3 spans 17 residues. CDR1 and CDR2 from the germline V gene are SGHDT and YYEEEE. CDR3 loop: CASIGTGPFNLNYGYTF. The CDR3 DNA is TGTGCCAGCATCGGGACAGGTCCGTTCAATCTAAACTATGGCTACACCTTC.

This chain connects TRBV5-5 to TRBJ1-1; tentatively, D is TRBD1 (5 bases). The ends were cut back, 3 bases at V and 0 bases at J, with 15 bases in the middle. CDR1 and CDR2 from the germline V gene are SGHKS and YYEKEE (reference sequence). The CDR3 has 16 amino acids. CDR3 in DNA: TGTGCCAGCAGCTATGCGGCAGGGTCTATGAACACTGAAGCTTTCTTT. This encodes CASSYAAGSMNTEAFF.

Comments on this clone: One end of the junction fails to match germline, which may point to a read error. The chain couples TRBV7-7 to TRBJ2-3, with TRBD2 matching over 8 bases. CDR3 length: 15 amino acids. CDR1 SSHAT and CDR2 FNYEAQ come from the germline V gene (reference sequence). Here the CDR3 reads CASSLSGAGTDTQYF. CDR3 DNA sequence: TGTGCTAGCAGCCTTAGCGGGGCCGGTACAGATACGCAGTATTTT.

This clone came up a few times. J is TRBJ1-2 and V is TRBV2; TRBD1 matches 8 bases. There are 14 residues in the CDR3. The germline V gene has CDR1 SNHLY and CDR2 FYNNEI. The V segment lost 3 bases and the J segment 4 bases; nucleotides outside the gene matches: 4. The CDR3 is CASSDRQGPYGYTF. The CDR3 DNA reads as TGTGCCAGCAGTGATAGACAGGGGCCCTATGGCTACACCTTC.

The chain employs TRBV28 and TRBJ2-1; possible D gene TRBD2, 6 bases. Looked up from germline, CDR1 is MDHEN and CDR2 is SYDVKM. The CDR3 consists of 15 residues. Trimming stripped 3 bases from V and 5 bases from J, with 14 bases between. The CDR3 is CASSFVGGRDNEQFF. CDR3 sequence (DNA): TGTGCCAGCAGTTTTGTGGGGGGAAGGGACAATGAGCAGTTCTTC.

The chain combines TRBV7-2 with TRBJ2-2, with 7 nucleotides matching TRBD2. The V gene's germline CDR1 is SGHTA and CDR2 FQGNSA. The V gene end was trimmed by 6 bases and the J gene end by 8 bases; junction bases not matched to a gene: 12. This CDR3 comprises 15 residues. For the CDR3, the DNA is TGTGCCAGCAGGCTCCCGGGCCTCGGGAGGGGGGAGCTGTTTTTT. Protein product: CASRLPGLGRGELFF.

The rearrangement uses TRBV5-6 and TRBJ2-1, with D possibly matching TRBD1 (6 bases). The CDR3 runs to 16 residues. The V and J ends lost 4 bases and 5 bases respectively, with 19 bases between them. Germline V gene lookup returns CDR1 SGHDT and CDR2 YYEEEE. Here the CDR3 reads CASSPYRGGRDNEQFF. In DNA form, the CDR3 reads TGTGCCAGCAGCCCGTATCGAGGGGGAAGGGACAATGAGCAGTTCTTC.

The genes are TRBV10-3 and TRBJ1-5, with D perhaps matching TRBD1 (6 bases). This CDR3 spans 13 amino acids. V was pared by 7 bases and J by 3 bases, with 10 bases between. From germline, CDR1 is ENHRY and CDR2 SYGVKD. The CDR3 coding sequence is TGTGCCATCACCGGACAGCCCAATCAGCCCCAGCATTTT. This encodes CAITGQPNQPQHF.

The chain uses TRBV27 and TRBJ1-1; no definite D call. The CDR3 totals 15 residues. V lost 5 bases and J 4 bases, leaving 17 bases between the germline ends. The germline gives CDR1 MNHEY, CDR2 SMNVEV (reference sequence). The CDR3 bases are TGTGCCAGCAGTCCACTGTCGGAGAGAGGCACTGAAGCTTTCTTT. This codes for CASSPLSERGTEAFF.

This rearrangement joins TRBV14 to TRBJ1-4; TRBD1 is a possible D gene (6 bases). Germline lookup yields CDR1 SGHDN and CDR2 FVKESK. The CDR3 covers 16 residues. V shed 4 bases and J shed 4 bases, with 16 bases lying between them. CDR3 protein: CASSRPGGRSNEKLFF. In nucleotides, the CDR3 is TGTGCCAGCAGCCGGCCGGGGGGCAGGAGTAATGAAAAACTGTTTTTT. Based on the CDR3 plus reference TRBV14 and TRBJ1-4, the full variable domain is EAGVTQFPSHSVIEKGQTVTLRCDPISGHDNLYWYRRVMGKEIKFLLHFVKESKQDESGMPNNRFLAERTGGTYSTLKVQPAELEDSGVYFCASSRPGGRSNEKLFFGSGTQLSVL.

This CDR3 is CASSLVGTGRETQYF. CDR3 nucleotides: TGTGCCAGCAGCTTGGTAGGGACAGGGAGGGAGACCCAGTACTTC. V usage is TRBV5-4 and J usage is TRBJ2-5; 9 nucleotides match TRBD1. Losses at the gene ends were 0 bases for V and 5 bases for J; bases not matched to a gene: 5. The CDR3 spans 15 residues. Germline CDR1 and CDR2: SGHNT and YYREEE (reference sequence).

This clone showed up just once. The chain uses TRBV19 and TRBJ1-5; tentative D call: TRBD1 (5 bases). CDR1 LNHDA and CDR2 SQIVND come from the germline V gene (reference sequence). V was cut by 9 bases and J by 0 bases, with 9 bases left in between. This CDR3 spans 13 amino acids. The CDR3 DNA reads as TGTGCCAGCTCGGACAATAGCAATCAGCCCCAGCATTTT. Encoded protein: CASSDNSNQPQHF. Complete variable domain (other parts from reference TRBV19 and TRBJ1-5): DGGITQSPKYLFRKEGQNVTLSCEQNLNHDAMYWYRQDPGQGLRLIYYSQIVNDFQKGDIAEGYSVSREKKESFPLTVTSAQKNPTAFYLCASSDNSNQPQHFGDGTRLSIL.

The chain couples TRBV7-9 to TRBJ1-1; 9 nucleotides match TRBD1. Trimming at V came to 5 bases and at J to 1 base, leaving 11 bases not matched to a gene. This CDR3 spans 17 amino acids. The germline CDR1 and CDR2 sequences are SEHNR and FQNEAQ (reference sequence). CDR3: CASSTTDRGWGNTEAFF. In nucleotides, the CDR3 is TGTGCCAGCAGCACGACTGACAGGGGGTGGGGGAACACTGAAGCTTTCTTT.

This clone was seen a few times. The CDR3: CASSPDRAYEQYF. CDR3 sequence (DNA): TGTGCCAGCTCACCCGACAGGGCCTACGAGCAGTACTTC. The chain joins TRBV18 to TRBJ2-7; 7 nucleotides align to TRBD1. The CDR3 sequence is 13 residues long. Germline V lookup: CDR1 KGHSH, CDR2 LQKENI. V was clipped by 3 bases and J by 2 bases; unmatched bases: 1.

V gene TRBV11-1 combines with J gene TRBJ1-1, with a weak D call TRBD1 (5 bases). The CDR3 consists of 14 residues. CDR1 and CDR2 from the germline V gene are SGHAT and FQDESV (reference sequence). Between the trimmed V and J ends, which lost 4 bases and 4 bases, there was a span of 13 bases. The CDR3 DNA reads TGTGCCAGCAGCTATAGCTTCGACAGCACTGAAGCTTTCTTT. Protein product: CASSYSFDSTEAFF.

This chain joins TRBV9 and TRBJ1-1, with D unclear. Germline V CDR1 and CDR2: SGDLS, YYNGEE. The V end lost 0 bases, the J end lost 3 bases, and 9 bases lay between the germline ends. The CDR3 has 14 residues. CDR3 region: CASSVATTHTEAFF. Written as DNA, the CDR3 is TGTGCCAGCAGCGTAGCTACGACTCACACTGAAGCTTTCTTT.

This clone was observed many times. V and J are TRBV27 and TRBJ1-4; D remains ambiguous. The CDR3 totals 15 residues. V lost 2 bases, J lost 7 bases, and 14 bases lay in between. CDR1 MNHEY and CDR2 SMNVEV come from the germline V gene (reference sequence). CDR3 DNA sequence: TGTGCCAGCAGTTTAGGCCCTCAAGGAGGTGAAAAACTGTTTTTT. Translated, it gives CASSLGPQGGEKLFF.